What follows are 27 T cell receptor beta chains derived from one specimen sequenced in a study of cytomegalovirus exposure and HLA in healthy donors (dated by TCRdb to the late 2010s). The library was built by means of the immunoSEQ multiplex PCR assay. For the multiplex PCR, a mixture combining 60 forward primers for TCR Vbeta segments and 13 reverse primers for TCR Jbeta segments was used. TCRdb retrieved this table from immuneACCESS and kept in-frame rearrangements only. Not all clones are present; in checked studies, unresolved V genes account for under half, and no reason is known for the remainder. The sample has about 97,000 clones on record, about three quarters of them singletons. Jointly, the top ten make up under 4.5% of the sample. The sample comprised PBMCs. These TCRs come from a man in his forties or fifties in good health and CMV-seronegative.

Only a few counts were recorded for this clone. The chain recombines TRBV7-9 with TRBJ2-7, with 9 bases matching TRBD2. CDR1 is SEHNR and CDR2 is FQNEAQ in the germline V gene (reference sequence). CDR3 size: 17 residues. The V gene end was trimmed by 0 bases and the J gene end by 4 bases; junction bases not matched to a gene: 10. CDR3 in amino acids: CASSLASGGTSSYEQYF. In DNA form, the CDR3 reads TGTGCCAGCAGCTTAGCCAGCGGGGGGACCTCTTCTTACGAGCAGTACTTC.

This rearrangement joins TRBV5-6 to TRBJ2-7; perhaps TRBD1 as D (6 bases). The CDR3 totals 15 residues. Germline V gene sequence: CDR1 SGHDT, CDR2 YYEEEE. V lost 0 bases and J lost 1, with 11 bases in between. CDR3: CASSLEGVRSYEQYF. CDR3 in DNA: TGTGCCAGCAGCTTGGAGGGGGTTCGATCCTACGAGCAGTACTTC.

V and J are TRBV4-1 and TRBJ2-2; 7 bases fit TRBD1. Germline trimming cut 8 bases from V and 5 bases from J; bases unmatched to any gene: 11. Germline CDR1 and CDR2: MGHRA and YSYEKL. This CDR3 has 15 amino acids. CDR3 sequence reads: CASSRRQGLTGELFF. The CDR3, as DNA: TGCGCCAGCTCCCGTAGACAGGGTTTGACCGGGGAGCTGTTTTTT.

This chain connects TRBV5-1 to TRBJ1-2; D is unclear. This CDR3 spans 14 amino acids. Trimming took off 3 bases at V and 3 bases at J, with 12 bases between the two ends. Germline lookup yields CDR1 SGHRS and CDR2 YFSETQ. CDR3 coding DNA: TGCGCCAGCAGCTCCACAGTTCTTGACTATGGCTACACCTTC. This encodes CASSSTVLDYGYTF.

A few counts support this clone. The rearrangement uses TRBV19 and TRBJ2-6; perhaps TRBD2 as D (6 bases). This CDR3 spans 19 amino acids. Germline lookup yields CDR1 LNHDA and CDR2 SQIVND (reference sequence). V lost 0 bases, J lost 0 bases, and 15 bases lay in between. CDR3: CASSIDWRVSDSGANVLTF. DNA of the CDR3: TGTGCCAGTAGTATAGATTGGAGGGTATCGGACTCTGGGGCCAACGTCCTGACTTTC.

V usage is TRBV19 and J usage is TRBJ1-5; 8 nucleotides line up with TRBD1. This CDR3 region has 15 residues. The trim removed 10 bases at V and 6 bases at J, leaving 14 bases unmatched. Germline CDR1 is LNHDA and CDR2 is SQIVND (reference sequence). The CDR3 here is CATAGGAGSSQPQHF. The CDR3 DNA follows: TGTGCCACAGCAGGGGGCGCGGGTAGTAGTCAGCCCCAGCATTTT.

This clone appeared a single time. J is TRBJ1-2 and V is TRBV27; 7 positions match TRBD1. Trimming removed 6 bases from V and 4 bases from J; junction bases left unmatched: 8. The length of the CDR3 is 14 residues. Germline lookup yields CDR1 MNHEY and CDR2 SMNVEV (reference sequence). The CDR3 DNA follows: TGTGCCAGCAGGCTTAAGGGGGCAGGCTATGGCTACACCTTC. This gives the protein CASRLKGAGYGYTF.

The rearrangement uses TRBV7-8 and TRBJ1-2; a possible D gene is TRBD1 (6 bases). The V gene's germline CDR1 is SGHVS and CDR2 FQNEAQ. Trimming stripped 5 bases from V and 5 bases from J, with 18 bases between. The CDR3 consists of 15 residues. The CDR3 bases are TGTGCCAGCAGCCAATTCAGGGGTAAAGCGTATGGCTACACCTTC. Its translation is CASSQFRGKAYGYTF.

The DNA of the CDR3 is TGTGCCAGCAGCCAGGGGACAGTCCTCGCCGAGCAGTACTTC. Its protein is CASSQGTVLAEQYF. The chain links TRBV14 to TRBJ2-7, with 7 bases that match TRBD1. There are 14 residues in the CDR3. J gave up 6 bases and V 3 bases, and 8 bases lay outside the gene matches. Germline V gene data show CDR1 as SGHDN and CDR2 as FVKESK.

The chain uses TRBV5-6 and TRBJ2-5; the match to TRBD2 covers 8 bases. Germline V gene data show CDR1 as SGHDT and CDR2 as YYEEEE. V shed 0 bases and J 3 bases; nucleotides not matched to a gene: 10. The CDR3 totals 17 residues. The CDR3 sequence: CASSLAGGAPAKETQYF. Here the CDR3 DNA reads TGTGCCAGCAGCTTGGCGGGGGGGGCACCGGCCAAAGAGACCCAGTACTTC.

The V gene is TRBV5-6, the J gene TRBJ2-5, with 11 bases aligning to TRBD2. The CDR3 has 16 residues. Looked up from germline, CDR1 is SGHDT and CDR2 is YYEEEE. V was pared by 4 bases and J by 12 bases, with 17 bases of the junction left unmatched. The chain's CDR3 is CASSITGTSGFTVEYF. CDR3 bases: TGTGCCAGCAGCATCACCGGGACTAGCGGTTTTACGGTGGAGTACTTC.

V usage is TRBV7-6 and J usage is TRBJ2-1; 15 nucleotides agree with TRBD2. CDR3 length: 15 residues. V trimming: 4 bases; J trimming: 10 bases; junction bases outside the gene matches: 5. Looked up from germline, CDR1 is SGHVS and CDR2 is FNYEAQ. The CDR3 spells CASSWTSGGAGEQFF. CDR3 nucleotide sequence: TGTGCCAGCAGCTGGACTAGCGGGGGGGCCGGGGAGCAGTTCTTC.

V and J are TRBV2 and TRBJ2-7, with D perhaps TRBD1 (6 bases). Germline CDR1 reads SNHLY; CDR2 reads FYNNEI. Trimming removed 5 bases from V and 4 bases from J, with 15 bases in between. The CDR3 is 14 amino acids. The DNA for the CDR3 is TGTGCCAGCAGTAAGGGACAAGGAGATTACGAGCAGTACTTC. Translated: CASSKGQGDYEQYF.

The chain is built from TRBV15 and TRBJ1-4; 8 bases line up with TRBD1. V gave up 4 bases and J gave up 12 bases; unmatched junction bases: 4. The length of the CDR3 is 12 residues. Per the germline V gene, CDR1 is LNHNV and CDR2 is YYDKDF (reference sequence). For the CDR3, the DNA is TGTGCCACCAGCATAGGGACAGGTGAACTGTTTTTT. Translating gives CATSIGTGELFF.

The gene calls are TRBV19 and TRBJ1-5; D remains ambiguous. Trimming removed 6 bases at V and 1 base at J, with 10 bases between. This CDR3 spans 14 amino acids. CDR1 is LNHDA, CDR2 SQIVND, per germline (reference sequence). In DNA form, the CDR3 reads TGTGCCAGTAGGAACACCCTGAGCAATCAGCCCCAGCATTTT. Its protein product is CASRNTLSNQPQHF.

Points on this clone: At one boundary the junction diverges from the germline segment, which might be a read error. The V gene is TRBV5-4, the J gene TRBJ2-3; TRBD1 agrees at 7 bases. The CDR3 length is 12 residues. The germline V gene encodes CDR1 SGHNT and CDR2 YYREEE (reference sequence). The CDR3 protein is CASSTDRAGIHF. CDR3 bases: TGTGCCAGCAGCACAGACAGGGCCGGGATTCATTTT. Drawing the rest from reference TRBV5-4 and TRBJ2-3, the complete variable domain is ETGVTQSPTHLIKTRGQQVTLRCSSQSGHNTVSWYQQALGQGPQFIFQYYREEENGRGNFPPRFSGLQFPNYSSELNVNALELDDSALYLCASSTDRAGIHFGPGTRLTVL.

This chain links TRBV10-2 with TRBJ2-5; D call uncertain. The DNA end is more similar to TRBJ2-7, so the J call may be wrong. Per germline, CDR1 WSHSY and CDR2 SAAADI. The CDR3 spans 13 residues. Here the CDR3 reads CASSAMSSYEQYF. CDR3 in DNA: TGCGCCAGCAGTGCTATGAGCTCCTACGAGCAGTACTTC.

The J gene is TRBJ2-3, the V gene TRBV6-1, with 8 bases that match TRBD2. This CDR3 comprises 17 residues. Germline values: CDR1 MNHNS, CDR2 SASEGT. J lost 4 bases, V lost 2 bases, and 11 bases had no gene match. DNA for the CDR3: TGTGCCAGCAGTGAATTGCCCGGGACTAGAACAGCAGATACGCAGTATTTT. As protein: CASSELPGTRTADTQYF.

The chain recombines TRBV10-3 with TRBJ2-7; 7 bases are a match to TRBD2. V gave up 2 bases and J gave up 3 bases; unmatched junction bases: 1. Germline V gene data show CDR1 as ENHRY and CDR2 as SYGVKD. The CDR3 contains 13 residues. CDR3 loop: CAISEGLDYEQYF. The CDR3 DNA sequence: TGTGCCATCAGTGAGGGACTAGACTACGAGCAGTACTTC.

Details on this clone: This may arise from a read error, as a much more abundant clone is one base away. This rearrangement joins TRBV5-4 to TRBJ2-2; D is unresolved. With 3 bases removed from V and 1 base from J, the gap between germline ends came to 4 bases. The CDR3 is 13 amino acids. Germline V gives CDR1 SGHNT, CDR2 YYREEE (reference sequence). CDR3 protein: CASSSQNTGELFF. CDR3 coding DNA: TGTGCCAGCAGCTCACAGAACACCGGGGAGCTGTTTTTT. Supplemented by reference TRBV5-4 and TRBJ2-2, the full variable domain reads ETGVTQSPTHLIKTRGQQVTLRCSSQSGHNTVSWYQQALGQGPQFIFQYYREEENGRGNFPPRFSGLQFPNYSSELNVNALELDDSALYLCASSSQNTGELFFGEGSRLTVL.

V is TRBV6-5 and J is TRBJ1-1; 10 bases line up with TRBD1. The germline V gene has CDR1 MNHEY and CDR2 SVGAGI. V was clipped by 8 bases and J by 10 bases; unmatched bases: 13. The CDR3 is 14 residues long. CDR3 protein: CASGIGTGEKGAFF. The CDR3 DNA is TGTGCCAGCGGCATCGGGACAGGGGAGAAGGGAGCTTTCTTT.

The CDR3 protein is CASRGGAGTGELFF. The DNA of the CDR3 is TGTGCCAGCCGAGGGGGCGCAGGCACCGGGGAGCTGTTTTTT. V is TRBV6-6 and J is TRBJ2-2; 7 nucleotides agree with TRBD1. The V gene end was trimmed by 8 bases and the J gene end by 4 bases; junction bases not matched to a gene: 7. This CDR3 spans 14 amino acids. CDR1 MNHNY and CDR2 SVGAGI come from the germline V gene (reference sequence).

The genes are TRBV2 and TRBJ1-2; tentatively, D is TRBD1 (5 bases). The germline V gene has CDR1 SNHLY and CDR2 FYNNEI. The CDR3 is made up of 14 amino acids. V gave up 4 bases and J gave up 3 bases, with 12 bases separating them. The CDR3 loop is CASSAPGIHYGYTF. The CDR3, as DNA: TGTGCCAGCAGTGCCCCAGGGATCCACTATGGCTACACCTTC.

The gene calls are TRBV7-3 and TRBJ2-5; D is perhaps TRBD2 (5 bases). Germline V lookup: CDR1 SGHTA, CDR2 FQGTGA. Trimming took off 5 bases at V and 4 bases at J, with 23 bases between the two ends. CDR3 length: 17 amino acids. CDR3 protein: CASSLKARRGFLETQYF. DNA for the CDR3: TGTGCCAGCAGCCTAAAGGCTCGCCGAGGGTTTTTAGAGACCCAGTACTTC.

V is TRBV29-1 and J is TRBJ2-1; 9 bases map to TRBD2. V shed 7 bases, J shed 9 bases, and the junction held 16 bases outside the gene matches. The CDR3 runs 15 residues. Germline V gives CDR1 SQVTM, CDR2 ANQGSEA. The CDR3 region is CSAPRRGGGAGEQFF. In DNA, the CDR3 is TGCAGCGCCCCGCGGAGGGGCGGGGGGGCAGGTGAGCAGTTCTTC.

This sequence joins TRBV18 and TRBJ1-6; possible D gene TRBD1, 5 bases. Trimming removed 1 base at V and 8 bases at J, with 12 bases between. CDR3 length: 15 residues. Germline V CDR1 and CDR2: KGHSH, LQKENI. The CDR3 DNA reads as TGTGCCAGCTCACCACGGCAGGGCACCGATTCACCCCTCCACTTT. This translates into CASSPRQGTDSPLHF. Full variable domain (remainder filled in from reference TRBV18 and TRBJ1-6): NAGVMQNPRHLVRRRGQEARLRCSPMKGHSHVYWYRQLPEEGLKFMVYLQKENIIDESGMPKERFSAEFPKEGPSILRIQQVVRGDSAAYFCASSPRQGTDSPLHFGNGTRLTVT.

The J gene is TRBJ2-3, the V gene TRBV6-5; 12 bases match TRBD1. V lost 4 bases and J lost 3; bases outside the gene matches: 2. The germline V gene has CDR1 MNHEY and CDR2 SVGAGI. The CDR3 has 15 residues. CDR3 protein: CASSWDRGRTDTQYF. As DNA, the CDR3 is TGTGCCAGCAGTTGGGACAGGGGGCGGACAGATACGCAGTATTTT.